Presented here are 4 T cell receptor beta chains from one specimen sequenced in a study of blood T cell repertoires in COVID-19. The protocol was immunoSEQ multiplex PCR, while the TCRdb copy is restricted to in-frame clones and leaves out a portion. The sample includes roughly 200,000 clones, 85% to 90% of them seen just once. The sequenced material came from peripheral blood. These TCRs come from a woman aged 60-75 years with acute or convalescent COVID-19.

The CDR3 is CASSKNLGRGGQPQHF. The CDR3 bases are TGTGCCAGCAGCAAAAATCTGGGGAGGGGGGGCCAGCCCCAGCATTTT. The V call is TRBV21-1, the J call TRBJ1-5. TRBV21-1 is marked as a pseudogene. The CDR3 has 16 amino acids.

The chain couples TRBV6-1 to TRBJ2-7; D possibly corresponds to TRBD1 (5 bases). The CDR3 spans 15 residues. V was pared by 7 bases and J by 2 bases, with 18 bases between. Germline CDR1 reads MNHNS; CDR2 reads SASEGT. Written as DNA, the CDR3 is TGTGCCAGCACCGTAAGGGGCGCGAATACCTACGAGCAGTACTTC. Residues: CASTVRGANTYEQYF.

The V and J genes are TRBV6-1 and TRBJ1-2; 7 bases match TRBD1. The germline V gene has CDR1 MNHNS and CDR2 SASEGT. The CDR3 has 15 amino acids. J lost 4 bases, V lost 2 bases, and 7 bases had no gene match. The CDR3 bases are TGTGCCAGCAGTGAAATCGGACAGGCGGGCTATGGCTACACCTTC. Translation: CASSEIGQAGYGYTF.

This chain connects TRBV6-2 or TRBV6-3 to TRBJ2-5; D gene unclear. The ends were cut back, 0 bases at V and 4 bases at J, with 12 bases in the middle. CDR1 and CDR2 (germline): MNHEY, SVGEGT. This CDR3 comprises 15 residues. The CDR3 loop reads CASSYSRSFRETQYF. Here the CDR3 DNA reads TGTGCCAGCAGTTACTCGAGGAGTTTTAGAGAGACCCAGTACTTC.